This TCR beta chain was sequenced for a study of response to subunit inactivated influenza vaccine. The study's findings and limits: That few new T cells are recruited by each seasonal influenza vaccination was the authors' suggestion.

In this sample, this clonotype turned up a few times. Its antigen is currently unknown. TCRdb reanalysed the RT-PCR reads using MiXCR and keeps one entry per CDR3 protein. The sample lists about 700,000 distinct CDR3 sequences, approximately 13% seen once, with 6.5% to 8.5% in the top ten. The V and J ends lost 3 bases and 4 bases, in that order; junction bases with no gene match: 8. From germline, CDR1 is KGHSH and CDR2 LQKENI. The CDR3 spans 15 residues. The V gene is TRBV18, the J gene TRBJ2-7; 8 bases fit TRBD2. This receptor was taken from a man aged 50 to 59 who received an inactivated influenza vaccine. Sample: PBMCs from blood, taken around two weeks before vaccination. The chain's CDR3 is CASSPWVGREYEQYF. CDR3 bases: TGTGCCAGCTCACCCTGGGTCGGGAGGGAATACGAGCAGTACTTC. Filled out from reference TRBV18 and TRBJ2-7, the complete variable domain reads NAGVMQNPRHLVRRRGQEARLRCSPMKGHSHVYWYRQLPEEGLKFMVYLQKENIIDESGMPKERFSAEFPKEGPSILRIQQVVRGDSAAYFCASSPWVGREYEQYFGPGTRLTVT.